Listed here is a single T cell receptor (beta chain). Germline lookup yields CDR1 SGHTA and CDR2 FQGNSA. The CDR3 spans 15 residues. Trimming pared 5 bases from V and 5 bases from J, leaving 19 bases between. The data stem from a study of blood T cell repertoires in COVID-19. Using immunoSEQ multiplex PCR, the repertoire was profiled, and TCRdb retains in-frame clones only, with some absent. The data show some 93,000 clones, around 88% seen once. The chain couples TRBV7-2 to TRBJ2-7; possible D gene TRBD2, 6 bases. The receptor was derived from a woman aged 80 or over with acute or convalescent COVID-19. The sample was peripheral blood. CDR3 sequence: CASSPPQLGGNEQYF. The CDR3 DNA is TGTGCCAGCAGCCCCCCGCAACTCGGGGGAAACGAGCAGTACTTC.